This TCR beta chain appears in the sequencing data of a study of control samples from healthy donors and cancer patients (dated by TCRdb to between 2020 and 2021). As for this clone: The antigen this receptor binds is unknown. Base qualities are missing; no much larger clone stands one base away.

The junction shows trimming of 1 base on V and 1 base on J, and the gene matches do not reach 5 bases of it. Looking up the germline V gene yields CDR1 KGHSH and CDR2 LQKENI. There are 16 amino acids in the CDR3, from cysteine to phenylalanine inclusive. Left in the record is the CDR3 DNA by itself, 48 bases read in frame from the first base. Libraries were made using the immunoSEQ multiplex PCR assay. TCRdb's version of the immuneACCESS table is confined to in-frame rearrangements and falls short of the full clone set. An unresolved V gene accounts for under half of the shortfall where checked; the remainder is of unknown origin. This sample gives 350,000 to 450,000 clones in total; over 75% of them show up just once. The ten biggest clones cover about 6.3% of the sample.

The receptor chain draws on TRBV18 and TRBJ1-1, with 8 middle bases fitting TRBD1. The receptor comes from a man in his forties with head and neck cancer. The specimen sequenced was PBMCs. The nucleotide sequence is TGTGCCAGCTCACCACGGCGACAGGGGAAGAACACTGAAGCTTTCTTT. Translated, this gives CASSPRRQGKNTEAFF.